This T cell receptor (beta chain) originates from a study of T-cell reconstitution after alpha-beta-depleted transplantation in children. Whole-study findings and limits: It was newly produced T cells that mostly accounted for T-cell counts and diversity one year after transplant. Reportedly, roughly two months post-transplant, alpha-beta T cells arose from several hundred expanded graft clones.

The sample holds a few counts of this clonotype. Its antigen remains unidentified. The CDR3 runs to 16 residues. V dropped 3 bases and J dropped 2 bases, with 15 bases sitting between them. A library of TCRbeta sequences, prepared with unique molecular identifiers, was generated. TCRdb recomputed calls from the PCR reads with MiXCR, one row per CDR3 protein. The sample yields about 580,000 distinct CDR3 sequences, around 27% seen once. The sequence derives from a boy younger than two with Wiskott-Aldrich syndrome, due to receive a stem cell transplant. Sequencing was performed on PBMCs, taken before TCRalphabeta/CD19-depleted stem cell transplant. V is TRBV12-3 or TRBV12-4 and J is TRBJ2-3; TRBD2 might be the D (7 bases). Here the CDR3 DNA reads TGTGCCAGCAGTTTGTGGGGGCTAGCGGCCACAGATACGCAGTATTTT. This codes for CASSLWGLAATDTQYF.